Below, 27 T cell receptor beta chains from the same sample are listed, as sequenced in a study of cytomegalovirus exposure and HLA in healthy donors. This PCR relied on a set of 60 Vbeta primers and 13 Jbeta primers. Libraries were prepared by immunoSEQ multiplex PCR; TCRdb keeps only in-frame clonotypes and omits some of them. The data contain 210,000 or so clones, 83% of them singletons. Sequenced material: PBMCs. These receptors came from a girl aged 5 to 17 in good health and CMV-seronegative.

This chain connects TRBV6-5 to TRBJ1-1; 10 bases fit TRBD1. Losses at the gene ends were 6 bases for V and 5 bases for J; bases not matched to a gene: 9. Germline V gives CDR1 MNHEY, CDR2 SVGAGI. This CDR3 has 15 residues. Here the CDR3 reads CASSLSRDRGTEAFF. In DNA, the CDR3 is TGTGCCAGCAGCTTATCCCGGGACAGGGGAACTGAAGCTTTCTTT.

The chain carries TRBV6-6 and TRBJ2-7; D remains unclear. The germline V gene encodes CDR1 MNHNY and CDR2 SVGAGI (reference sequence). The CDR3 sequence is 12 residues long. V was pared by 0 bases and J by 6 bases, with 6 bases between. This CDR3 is CASSYSNSEQYF. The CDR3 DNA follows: TGTGCCAGCAGTTACTCGAATAGCGAGCAGTACTTC.

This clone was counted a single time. The CDR3 sequence is CASPPKEEDEKLFF. CDR3 DNA: TGTGCCAGCCCGCCCAAAGAGGAGGATGAAAAACTGTTTTTT. V and J are TRBV27 and TRBJ1-4, with no clear D. The ends were cut back, 8 bases at V and 6 bases at J, with 16 bases in the middle. Germline V CDR1 and CDR2: MNHEY, SMNVEV (reference sequence). CDR3 length: 14 residues. Full variable domain (outside the CDR3, taken from reference TRBV27 and TRBJ1-4): EAQVTQNPRYLITVTGKKLTVTCSQNMNHEYMSWYRQDPGLGLRQIYYSMNVEVTDKGDVPEGYKVSRKEKRNFPLILESPSPNQTSLYFCASPPKEEDEKLFFGSGTQLSVL.

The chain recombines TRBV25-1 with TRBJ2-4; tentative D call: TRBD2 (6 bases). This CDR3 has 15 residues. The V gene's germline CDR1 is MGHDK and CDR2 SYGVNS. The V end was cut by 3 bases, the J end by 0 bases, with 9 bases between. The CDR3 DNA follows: TGTGCCAGCAGTGATCGGGGACTAGCCAAAAACATTCAGTACTTC. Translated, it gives CASSDRGLAKNIQYF.

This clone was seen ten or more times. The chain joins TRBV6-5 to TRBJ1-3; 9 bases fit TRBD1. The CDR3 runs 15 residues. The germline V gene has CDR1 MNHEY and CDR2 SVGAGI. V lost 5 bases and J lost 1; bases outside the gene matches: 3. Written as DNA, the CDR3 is TGTGCCAGCAGTACAGGGACAGGGTCTGGAAACACCATATATTTT. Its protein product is CASSTGTGSGNTIYF.

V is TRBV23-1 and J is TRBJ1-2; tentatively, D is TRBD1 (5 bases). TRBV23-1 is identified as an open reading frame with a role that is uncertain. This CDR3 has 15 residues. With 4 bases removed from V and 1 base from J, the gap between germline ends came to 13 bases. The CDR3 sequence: CASSPRVRVNYGYTF. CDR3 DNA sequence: TGCGCCAGCAGTCCCAGGGTCAGAGTTAACTATGGCTACACCTTC.

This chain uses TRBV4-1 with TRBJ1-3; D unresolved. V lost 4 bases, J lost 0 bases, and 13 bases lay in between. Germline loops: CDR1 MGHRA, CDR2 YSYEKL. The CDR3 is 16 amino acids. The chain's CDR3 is CASSPGDAYSGNTIYF. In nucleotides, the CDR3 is TGCGCCAGCAGCCCCGGAGACGCATACTCTGGAAACACCATATATTTT.

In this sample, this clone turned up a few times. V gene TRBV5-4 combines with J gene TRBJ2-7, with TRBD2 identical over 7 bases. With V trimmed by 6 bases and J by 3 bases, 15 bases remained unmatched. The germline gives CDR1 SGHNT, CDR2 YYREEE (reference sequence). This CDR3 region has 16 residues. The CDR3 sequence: CASTLGGTSRNYEQYF. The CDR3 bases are TGTGCCAGCACCCTGGGGGGGACCTCCAGAAACTACGAGCAGTACTTC. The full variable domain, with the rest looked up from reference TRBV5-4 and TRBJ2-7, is ETGVTQSPTHLIKTRGQQVTLRCSSQSGHNTVSWYQQALGQGPQFIFQYYREEENGRGNFPPRFSGLQFPNYSSELNVNALELDDSALYLCASTLGGTSRNYEQYFGPGTRLTVT.

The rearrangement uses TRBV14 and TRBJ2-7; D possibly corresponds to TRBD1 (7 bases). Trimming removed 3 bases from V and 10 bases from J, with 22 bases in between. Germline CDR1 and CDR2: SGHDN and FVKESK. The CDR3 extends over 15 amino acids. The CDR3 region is CASSHGQATLAKQYF. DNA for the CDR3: TGTGCCAGCAGCCACGGACAGGCTACCCTAGCGAAACAGTACTTC.

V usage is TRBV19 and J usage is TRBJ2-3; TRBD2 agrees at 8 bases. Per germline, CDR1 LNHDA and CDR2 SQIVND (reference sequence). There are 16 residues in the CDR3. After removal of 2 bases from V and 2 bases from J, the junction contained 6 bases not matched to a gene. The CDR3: CASSILAGGPTDTQYF. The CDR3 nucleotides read TGTGCCAGTAGTATACTGGCGGGGGGCCCCACAGATACGCAGTATTTT.

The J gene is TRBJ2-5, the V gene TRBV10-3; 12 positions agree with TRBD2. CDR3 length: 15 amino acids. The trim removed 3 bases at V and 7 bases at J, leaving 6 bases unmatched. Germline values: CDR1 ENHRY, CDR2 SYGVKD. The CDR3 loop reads CAISEGLAGSWTQYF. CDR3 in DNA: TGTGCCATCAGTGAAGGACTAGCGGGGTCGTGGACCCAGTACTTC.

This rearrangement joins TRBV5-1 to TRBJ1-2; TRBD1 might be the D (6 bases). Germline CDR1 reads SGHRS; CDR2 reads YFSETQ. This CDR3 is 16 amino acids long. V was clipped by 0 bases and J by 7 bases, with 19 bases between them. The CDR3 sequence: CASSLVDGGISAGYTF. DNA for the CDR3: TGCGCCAGCAGCTTGGTGGATGGGGGCATTTCGGCTGGCTACACCTTC.

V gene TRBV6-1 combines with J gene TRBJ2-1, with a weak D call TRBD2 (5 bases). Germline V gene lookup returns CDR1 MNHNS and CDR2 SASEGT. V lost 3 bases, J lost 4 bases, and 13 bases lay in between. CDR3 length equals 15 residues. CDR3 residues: CASSDNGLDYNEQFF. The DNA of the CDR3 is TGTGCCAGCAGTGACAACGGACTGGATTACAATGAGCAGTTCTTC.

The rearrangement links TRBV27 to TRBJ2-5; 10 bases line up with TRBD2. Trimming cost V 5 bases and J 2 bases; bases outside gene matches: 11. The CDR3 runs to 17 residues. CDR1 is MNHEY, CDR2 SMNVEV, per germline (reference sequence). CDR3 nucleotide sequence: TGTGCCAGCAGTCCATACCATATTAGCGGGAGGCAAGAGACCCAGTACTTC. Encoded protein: CASSPYHISGRQETQYF.

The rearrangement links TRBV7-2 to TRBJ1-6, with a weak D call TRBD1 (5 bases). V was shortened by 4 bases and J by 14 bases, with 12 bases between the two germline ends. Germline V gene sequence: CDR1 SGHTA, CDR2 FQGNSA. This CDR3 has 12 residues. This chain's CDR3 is CASSSSGIALHF. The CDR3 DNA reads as TGTGCCAGCAGCTCCTCAGGGATAGCCCTCCACTTT.

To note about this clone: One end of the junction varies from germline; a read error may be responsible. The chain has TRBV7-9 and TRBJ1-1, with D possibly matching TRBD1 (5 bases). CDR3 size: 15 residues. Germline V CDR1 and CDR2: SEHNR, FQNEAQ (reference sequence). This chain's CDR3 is CSSSSKTVLNTEAFF. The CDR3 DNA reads TGTTCCAGCAGCTCAAAGACAGTTTTGAACACTGAAGCTTTCTTT.

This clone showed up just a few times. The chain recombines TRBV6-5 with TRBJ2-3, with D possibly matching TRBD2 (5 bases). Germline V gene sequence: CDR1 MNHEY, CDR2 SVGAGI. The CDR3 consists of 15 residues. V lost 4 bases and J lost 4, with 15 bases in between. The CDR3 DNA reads TGTGCCAGCAGTTGGAGGCCGACCCCCGCAGATACGCAGTATTTT. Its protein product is CASSWRPTPADTQYF.

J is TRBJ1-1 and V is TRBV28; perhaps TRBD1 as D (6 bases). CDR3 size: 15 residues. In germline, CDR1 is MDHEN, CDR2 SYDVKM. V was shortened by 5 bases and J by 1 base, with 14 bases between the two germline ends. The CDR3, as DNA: TGTGCCAGCAGTCTCAGGGGCCCCCAGAACACTGAAGCTTTCTTT. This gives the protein CASSLRGPQNTEAFF. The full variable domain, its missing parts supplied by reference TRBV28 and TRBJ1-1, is DVKVTQSSRYLVKRTGEKVFLECVQDMDHENMFWYRQDPGLGLRLIYFSYDVKMKEKGDIPEGYSVSREKKERFSLILESASTNQTSMYLCASSLRGPQNTEAFFGQGTRLTVV.

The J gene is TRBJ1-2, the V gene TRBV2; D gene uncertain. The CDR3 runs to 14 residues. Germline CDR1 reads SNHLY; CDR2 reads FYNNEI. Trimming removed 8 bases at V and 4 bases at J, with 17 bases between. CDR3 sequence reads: CASSKESEPYGYTF. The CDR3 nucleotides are TGTGCCAGCTCCAAGGAGAGCGAACCCTATGGCTACACCTTC.

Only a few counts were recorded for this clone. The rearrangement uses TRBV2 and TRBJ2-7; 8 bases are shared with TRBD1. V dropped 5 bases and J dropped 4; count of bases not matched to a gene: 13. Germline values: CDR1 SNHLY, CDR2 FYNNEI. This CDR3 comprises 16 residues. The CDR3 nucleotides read TGTGCCAGCAGTTTGAGACAGGGGCAACTACATTACGAGCAGTACTTC. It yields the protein CASSLRQGQLHYEQYF.

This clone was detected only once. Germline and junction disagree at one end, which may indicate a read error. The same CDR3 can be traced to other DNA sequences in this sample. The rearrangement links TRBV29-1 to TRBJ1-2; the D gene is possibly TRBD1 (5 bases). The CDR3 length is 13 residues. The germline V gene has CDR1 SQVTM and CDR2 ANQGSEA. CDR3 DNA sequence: TGCAGCGTTGAGAAGGGGCCAAACTATGGCTATACCTTC. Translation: CSVEKGPNYGYTF. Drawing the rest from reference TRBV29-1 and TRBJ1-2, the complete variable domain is SAVISQKPSRDICQRGTSLTIQCQVDSQVTMMFWYRQQPGQSLTLIATANQGSEATYESGFVIDKFPISRPNLTFSTLTVSNMSPEDSSIYLCSVEKGPNYGYTFGSGTRLTVV.

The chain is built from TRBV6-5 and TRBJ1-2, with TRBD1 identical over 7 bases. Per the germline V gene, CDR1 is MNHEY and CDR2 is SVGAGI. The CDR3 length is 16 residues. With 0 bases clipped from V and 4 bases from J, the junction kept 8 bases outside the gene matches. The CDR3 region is CASSYSPGTETYGYTF. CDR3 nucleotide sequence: TGTGCCAGCAGTTACTCCCCCGGGACAGAGACCTATGGCTACACCTTC.

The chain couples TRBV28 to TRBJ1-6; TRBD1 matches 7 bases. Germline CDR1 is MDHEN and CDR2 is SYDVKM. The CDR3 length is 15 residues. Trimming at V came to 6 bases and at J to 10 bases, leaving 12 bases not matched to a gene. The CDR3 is CASSYSETGNSPLHF. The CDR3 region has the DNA TGTGCCAGCAGCTATTCCGAGACAGGGAACTCACCCCTCCACTTT.

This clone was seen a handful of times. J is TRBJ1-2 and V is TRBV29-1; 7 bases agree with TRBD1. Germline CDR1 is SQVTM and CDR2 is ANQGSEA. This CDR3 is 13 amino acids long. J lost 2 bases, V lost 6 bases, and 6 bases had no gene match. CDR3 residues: CSVVGQSNYGYTF. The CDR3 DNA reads TGCAGCGTCGTGGGACAGAGCAACTATGGCTACACCTTC.

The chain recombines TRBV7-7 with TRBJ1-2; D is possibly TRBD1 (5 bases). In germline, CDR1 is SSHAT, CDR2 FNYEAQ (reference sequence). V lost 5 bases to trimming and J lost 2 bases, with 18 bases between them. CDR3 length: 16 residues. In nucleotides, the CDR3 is TGTGCCAGCAGCCCGGGGCGGGGGATTGGGAACTATGGCTACACCTTC. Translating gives CASSPGRGIGNYGYTF.

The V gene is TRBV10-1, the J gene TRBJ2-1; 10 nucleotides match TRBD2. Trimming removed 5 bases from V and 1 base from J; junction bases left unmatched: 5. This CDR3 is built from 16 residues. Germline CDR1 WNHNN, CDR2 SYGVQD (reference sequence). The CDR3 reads CASSSRAGGSYNEQFF. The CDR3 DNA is TGCGCCAGCAGTAGCCGAGCGGGAGGGTCCTACAATGAGCAGTTCTTC.

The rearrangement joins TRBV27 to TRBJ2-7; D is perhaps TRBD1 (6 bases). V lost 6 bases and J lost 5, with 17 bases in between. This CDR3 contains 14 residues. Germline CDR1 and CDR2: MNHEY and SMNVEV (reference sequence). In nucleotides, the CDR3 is TGTGCCAGCAGGTGGTCGGGCAGGGGCCACGAGCAGTACTTC. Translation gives CASRWSGRGHEQYF.